The clone carrying this T cell receptor (beta chain) occurred many times. From germline, CDR1 is MDHEN and CDR2 SYDVKM. The CDR3 loop spans 15 amino acids. Unmatched junction bases numbered 3, after V lost 2 bases and J lost 5 bases. This sample was taken from a study of T cells in Graves' hyperthyroidism and ophthalmopathy. Study at large: The authors collected peripheral blood at initial diagnosis, before any treatment.

Amplified TCR beta CDR3 regions derived from RNA transcripts. HTBI primers drove first-round RT-PCR of the TCR CDR3. TCRdb re-called the multiplex PCR reads with MiXCR, one entry per CDR3 protein. This sample has about 640,000 distinct CDR3 sequences, with around 20% found just once. Under 3 months was the duration of disease in ophthalmopathy patients, who also had a Clinical Activity Score of at least 3 and a NOSPECS grade of at least 4. Exclusion followed for patients with uncontrolled infection, other autoimmune disease, pregnancy or lactation. Clinical symptoms, serum thyroxine, TRAb, thyroid ultrasound and orbital computed tomography informed diagnoses.

The chain carries TRBV28 and TRBJ2-5; 12 bases map to TRBD2. Sequenced: blood. The origin of this receptor is a young man with Graves' ophthalmopathy. The CDR3 DNA is TGTGCCAGCAGTTTACGACTAGCGGGGGTCGAGACCCAGTACTTC. It yields the protein CASSLRLAGVETQYF. The full variable domain, with the rest looked up from reference TRBV28 and TRBJ2-5, is DVKVTQSSRYLVKRTGEKVFLECVQDMDHENMFWYRQDPGLGLRLIYFSYDVKMKEKGDIPEGYSVSREKKERFSLILESASTNQTSMYLCASSLRLAGVETQYFGPGTRLLVL.